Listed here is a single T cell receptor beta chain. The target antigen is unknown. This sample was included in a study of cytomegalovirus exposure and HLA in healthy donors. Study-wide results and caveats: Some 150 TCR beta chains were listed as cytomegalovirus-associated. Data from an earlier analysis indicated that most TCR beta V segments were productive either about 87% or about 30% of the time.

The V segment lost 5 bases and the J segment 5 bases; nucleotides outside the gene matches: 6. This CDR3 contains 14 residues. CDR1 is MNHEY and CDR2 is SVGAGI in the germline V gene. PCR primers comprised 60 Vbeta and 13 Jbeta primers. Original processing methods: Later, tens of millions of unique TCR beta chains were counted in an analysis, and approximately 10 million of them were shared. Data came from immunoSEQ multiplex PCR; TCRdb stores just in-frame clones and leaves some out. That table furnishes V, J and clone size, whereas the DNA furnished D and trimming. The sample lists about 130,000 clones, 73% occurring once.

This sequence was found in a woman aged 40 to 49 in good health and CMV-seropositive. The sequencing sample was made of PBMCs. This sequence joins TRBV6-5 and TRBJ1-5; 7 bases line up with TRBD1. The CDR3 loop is CASSRQGNDQPQHF. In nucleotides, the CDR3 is TGTGCCAGCAGTCGACAGGGTAATGATCAGCCCCAGCATTTT.